The rows below give T cell receptor beta chains drawn from one sample of a study of T cell responses to AZD1222 COVID-19 vaccine. Only in-frame clones appear in the TCRdb table, and some are missing; sequencing was by immunoSEQ multiplex PCR. Altogether 75,000 to 100,000 clones are present, around nine tenths being singletons, with the ten largest covering about 12%. Material: peripheral blood, obtained on day 0 of AZD1222 vaccination. All receptors derive from an adult in good health. Each CDR3 is given with its conserved first and last residue. A D gene is named only where the DNA matches it firmly. The size field is filled for only some rows; it gives once, few, many or a size class.

J gene	clone size	V gene	D gene	CDR3 protein	CDR3 DNA
TRBJ2-5	-	TRBV3-1/TRBV3-2	-	CASSQDSVGPQETQYF	TGTGCCAGCAGCCAAGATTCCGTAGGACCGCAAGAGACCCAGTACTTC
TRBJ1-2	-	TRBV7-8	-	CASSSGGHGYTF	TGTGCCAGCAGCTCGGGGGGTCATGGCTACACCTTC
TRBJ1-3	once	TRBV7-9	-	CASSPVGSGNTIYF	TGTGCCAGCAGCCCCGTGGGCTCTGGAAACACCATATATTTT
TRBJ1-6	few	TRBV7-2	TRBD1	CASSLSTGQNSPLHF	TGTGCCAGCAGCCTATCGACAGGGCAGAATTCACCCCTCCACTTT
TRBJ1-2	-	TRBV28	TRBD1	CASTPDRAASYTF	TGTGCCAGCACCCCCGACAGGGCGGCGAGCTACACCTTC
TRBJ1-1	-	TRBV18	-	CASSPVGTEAFF	TGTGCCAGCTCACCGGTTGGGACAGAAGCTTTCTTT
TRBJ1-6	few	TRBV6-1	-	CASSEADRNSPLHF	TGTGCCAGCAGTGAAGCGGACAGAAATTCACCCCTCCACTTT
TRBJ2-3	-	TRBV5-1	TRBD2	CASRLAGGMGDTQYF	TGCGCCAGCAGGCTAGCGGGAGGTATGGGAGATACGCAGTATTTT
TRBJ1-4	-	TRBV2	TRBD1	CASRDAAGGNEKLFF	TGTGCCAGCAGGGACGCCGCAGGGGGTAATGAAAAACTGTTTTTT
TRBJ2-2	-	TRBV6-5	TRBD1	CASRTGTVGELFF	TGTGCCAGCAGGACAGGGACCGTCGGGGAGCTGTTTTTT
TRBJ2-7	-	TRBV10-2	-	CASGRLEQYF	TGCGCCAGCGGCCGTCTCGAGCAGTACTTC
TRBJ2-2	-	TRBV5-1	TRBD2	CASSLTGTSVAGELFF	TGCGCCAGCAGCCTAACCGGGACTAGCGTGGCCGGGGAGCTGTTTTTT
TRBJ1-6	-	TRBV6-5	-	CASGVSSSYNSPLHF	TGTGCCAGCGGAGTTTCGAGCTCCTATAATTCACCCCTCCACTTT
TRBJ2-1	-	TRBV5-4	-	CASSLGENEQFF	TGTGCCAGCAGCTTGGGAGAAAATGAGCAGTTCTTC
TRBJ2-2	-	TRBV19	-	CATPKNPLQSNTGELFF	TGTGCCACCCCGAAGAACCCGCTACAGTCGAACACCGGGGAGCTGTTTTTT
TRBJ2-7	-	TRBV5-1	TRBD2	CASSMEAGLAGIGKYEQYF	TGCGCCAGCAGTATGGAGGCGGGACTAGCGGGAATTGGGAAATACGAGCAGTACTTC
TRBJ1-5	once	TRBV28	-	CASSTARGYSNQPQHF	TGTGCCAGCAGTACTGCGAGGGGGTATAGCAATCAGCCCCAGCATTTT
TRBJ1-2	once	TRBV30	-	CAWRRAGYGYTF	TGTGCCTGGAGAAGGGCGGGCTATGGCTACACCTTC
TRBJ1-5	-	TRBV7-9	TRBD1	CASSPQGQGHQPQHF	TGTGCCAGCAGCCCCCAGGGACAGGGGCATCAGCCCCAGCATTTT
TRBJ1-1	-	TRBV13	-	CASSPQGLNTEAFF	TGTGCCAGCAGCCCACAGGGTCTGAACACTGAAGCTTTCTTT
TRBJ2-1	-	TRBV6-1	-	CASSVGVGEAYNEQFF	TGTGCCAGCAGTGTAGGGGTGGGGGAGGCCTACAATGAGCAGTTCTTC
TRBJ1-1	-	TRBV14	-	CASSPAGINTEAFF	TGTGCCAGCAGCCCCGCGGGGATAAACACTGAAGCTTTCTTT
TRBJ2-7	-	TRBV3-1/TRBV3-2	TRBD2	CASSQAGGQYF	TGTGCCAGCAGCCAAGCGGGAGGGCAGTACTTC
TRBJ2-1	-	TRBV7-3	-	CASSLLGGEQFF	TGTGCCAGCAGCTTATTGGGGGGTGAGCAGTTCTTC
TRBJ2-2	-	TRBV6-1	TRBD1	CASSELDRATGELFF	TGTGCCAGCAGTGAATTAGACAGGGCGACCGGGGAGCTGTTTTTT
TRBJ1-6	-	TRBV3-1/TRBV3-2	-	CASSPPWTDNSPLHF	TGTGCCAGCAGCCCACCGTGGACAGATAATTCACCCCTCCACTTT
TRBJ2-7	-	TRBV5-6	-	CASSLDIGSEQYF	TGTGCCAGCAGCTTGGATATCGGGTCCGAGCAGTACTTC
TRBJ1-2	few	TRBV2	-	CASSEGVRSIGYTF	TGTGCCAGCAGTGAAGGTGTTCGAAGTATTGGCTACACCTTC
TRBJ2-3	-	TRBV9	-	CASAGLEDTQYF	TGTGCCAGCGCTGGGCTAGAGGATACGCAGTATTTT
TRBJ2-7	-	TRBV5-4	TRBD2	CASSPGGTSGSYEQYF	TGTGCCAGCAGCCCAGGGGGGACTAGCGGCTCCTACGAGCAGTACTTC
TRBJ2-7	-	TRBV11-2	-	CASSTRPDFYEQYF	TGTGCCAGCAGCACCCGACCGGATTTCTACGAGCAGTACTTC
TRBJ1-1	few	TRBV3-1/TRBV3-2	-	CASSQGELEAFF	TGTGCCAGCAGCCAAGGAGAGCTTGAAGCTTTCTTT
TRBJ1-1	once	TRBV5-8	-	CASSLVGPMNTEAFF	TGTGCCAGCAGCTTGGTGGGGCCAATGAACACTGAAGCTTTCTTT
TRBJ2-3	-	TRBV7-9	TRBD2	CASSLVTSGGVVPTDTQYF	TGTGCCAGCAGCTTAGTGACTAGCGGGGGGGTTGTTCCCACAGATACGCAGTATTTT
TRBJ2-7	-	TRBV29-1	TRBD1	CSVQGAGNEQYF	TGCAGCGTCCAGGGGGCAGGGAACGAGCAGTACTTC
TRBJ1-2	-	TRBV5-1	TRBD1	CASSEGTAVFGYTF	TGCGCCAGCAGCGAGGGGACAGCGGTTTTTGGCTACACCTTC
TRBJ2-7	few	TRBV20-1	TRBD1	CSASTGTASYEQYF	TGCAGTGCTAGTACCGGGACAGCCTCCTACGAGCAGTACTTC
TRBJ2-1	-	TRBV28	-	CASRSYNEQFF	TGTGCCAGCAGATCCTACAATGAGCAGTTCTTC
TRBJ2-2	-	TRBV4-3	-	CASSQDKSWGSSGELFF	TGCGCCAGCAGCCAAGATAAAAGTTGGGGGAGCTCCGGGGAGCTGTTTTTT
TRBJ1-3	-	TRBV2	-	CASRDGRFSGNTIYF	TGTGCCAGCAGGGACGGACGCTTCTCTGGAAACACCATATATTTT
TRBJ2-6	-	TRBV6-5	-	CASSPGEMVPRAF	TGTGCCAGCAGCCCCGGGGAAATGGTTCCTCGGGCTTTC
TRBJ1-5	-	TRBV10-3	-	CAISDYILSPVNQPQHF	TGTGCCATCAGTGATTACATATTGAGCCCCGTCAATCAGCCCCAGCATTTT
TRBJ1-6	-	TRBV3-1/TRBV3-2	TRBD1	CASSLSQGAGNSPLHF	TGTGCCAGCAGCCTATCACAGGGGGCCGGTAATTCACCCCTCCACTTT
TRBJ1-4	-	TRBV6-1	TRBD1	CASSEYWTGRGRANEKLFF	TGTGCCAGCAGTGAATACTGGACAGGGCGAGGTCGGGCTAATGAAAAACTGTTTTTT
TRBJ2-2	-	TRBV7-2	TRBD2	CASSLGPSGNTGELFF	TGTGCCAGCAGCTTAGGGCCTAGCGGGAACACCGGGGAGCTGTTTTTT
TRBJ1-5	-	TRBV5-5	TRBD1	CASSLGGTANQPQHF	TGTGCCAGCAGCTTGGGGGGGACAGCAAATCAGCCCCAGCATTTT
TRBJ1-5	-	TRBV6-1	-	CASSELEPTQHF	TGTGCCAGCAGTGAACTAGAGCCGACCCAGCATTTT
TRBJ1-2	-	TRBV9	-	CASSVAEWVPDHGYTF	TGTGCCAGCAGCGTAGCCGAGTGGGTTCCCGATCATGGCTACACCTTC
TRBJ2-1	-	TRBV5-1	-	CASSPTGWGNEQFF	TGCGCCAGCAGCCCCACCGGATGGGGGAATGAGCAGTTCTTC